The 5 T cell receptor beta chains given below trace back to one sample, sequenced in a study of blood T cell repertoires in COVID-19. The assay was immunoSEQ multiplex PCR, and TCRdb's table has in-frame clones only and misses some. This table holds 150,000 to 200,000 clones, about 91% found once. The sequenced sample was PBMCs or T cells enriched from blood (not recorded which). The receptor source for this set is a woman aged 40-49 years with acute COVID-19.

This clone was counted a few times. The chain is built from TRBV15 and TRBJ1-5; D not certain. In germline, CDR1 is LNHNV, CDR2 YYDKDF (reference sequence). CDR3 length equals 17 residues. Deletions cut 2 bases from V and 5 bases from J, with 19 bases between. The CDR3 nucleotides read TGTGCCACCAGCAGATCACCCGGTGTAAGTCGCGATCAGCCCCAGCATTTT. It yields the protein CATSRSPGVSRDQPQHF.

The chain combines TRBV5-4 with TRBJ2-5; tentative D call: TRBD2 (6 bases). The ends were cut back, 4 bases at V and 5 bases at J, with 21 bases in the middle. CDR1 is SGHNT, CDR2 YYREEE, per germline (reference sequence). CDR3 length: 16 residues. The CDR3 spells CASSRSGRTNKETQYF. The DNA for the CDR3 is TGTGCCAGCAGCCGGAGCGGCAGGACTAATAAGGAGACCCAGTACTTC.

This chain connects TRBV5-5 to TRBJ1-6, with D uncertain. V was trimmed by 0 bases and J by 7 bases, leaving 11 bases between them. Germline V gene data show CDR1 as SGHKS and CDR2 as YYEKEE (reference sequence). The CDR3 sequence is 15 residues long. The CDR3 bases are TGTGCCAGCAGCTTGGCATACCAGTCCAATTCACCCCTCCACTTT. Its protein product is CASSLAYQSNSPLHF.

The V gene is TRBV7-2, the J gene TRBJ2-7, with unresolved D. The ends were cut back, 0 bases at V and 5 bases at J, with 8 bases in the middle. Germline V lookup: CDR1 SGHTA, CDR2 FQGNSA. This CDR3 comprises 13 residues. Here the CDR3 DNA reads TGTGCCAGCAGCTTAGCCCCTCTTGACGAGCAGTACTTC. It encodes CASSLAPLDEQYF.

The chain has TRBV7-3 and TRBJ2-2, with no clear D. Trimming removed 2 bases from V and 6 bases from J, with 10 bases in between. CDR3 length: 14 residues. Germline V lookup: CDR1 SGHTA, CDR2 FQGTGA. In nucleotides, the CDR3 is TGTGCCAGCAGCTTACCCGGTCGGGCCGGGGAGCTGTTTTTT. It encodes CASSLPGRAGELFF.